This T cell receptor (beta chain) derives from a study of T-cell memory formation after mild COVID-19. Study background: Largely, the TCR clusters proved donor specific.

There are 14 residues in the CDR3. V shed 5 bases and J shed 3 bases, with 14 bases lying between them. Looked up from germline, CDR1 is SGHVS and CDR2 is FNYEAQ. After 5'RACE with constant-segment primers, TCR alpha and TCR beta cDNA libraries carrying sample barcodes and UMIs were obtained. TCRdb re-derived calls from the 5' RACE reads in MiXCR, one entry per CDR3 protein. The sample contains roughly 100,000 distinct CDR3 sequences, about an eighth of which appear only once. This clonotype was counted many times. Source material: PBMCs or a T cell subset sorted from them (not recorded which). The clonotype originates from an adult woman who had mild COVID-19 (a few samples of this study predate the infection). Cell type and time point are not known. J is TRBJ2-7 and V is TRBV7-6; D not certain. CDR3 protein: CASSMDVTYYEQYF. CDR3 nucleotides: TGTGCCAGCAGCATGGACGTGACGTACTACGAGCAGTACTTC.